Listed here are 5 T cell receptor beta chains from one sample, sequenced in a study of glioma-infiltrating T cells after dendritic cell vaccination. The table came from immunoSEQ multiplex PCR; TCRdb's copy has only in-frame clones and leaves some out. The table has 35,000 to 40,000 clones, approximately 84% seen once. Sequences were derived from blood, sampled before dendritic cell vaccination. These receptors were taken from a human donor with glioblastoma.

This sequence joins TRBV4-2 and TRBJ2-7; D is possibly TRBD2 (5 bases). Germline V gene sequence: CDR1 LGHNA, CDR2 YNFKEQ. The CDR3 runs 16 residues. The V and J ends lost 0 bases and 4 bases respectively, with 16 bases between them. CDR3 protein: CASSQDPVLAIYEQYF. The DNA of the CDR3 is TGTGCCAGCAGCCAAGACCCCGTCCTAGCTATTTACGAGCAGTACTTC.

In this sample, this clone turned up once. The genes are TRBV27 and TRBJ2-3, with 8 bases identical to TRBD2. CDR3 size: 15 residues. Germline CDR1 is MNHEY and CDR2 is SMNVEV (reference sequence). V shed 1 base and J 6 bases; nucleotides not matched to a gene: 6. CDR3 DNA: TGTGCCAGCAGTTTATTGGCGGGGGGCGAGGATACGCAGTATTTT. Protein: CASSLLAGGEDTQYF.

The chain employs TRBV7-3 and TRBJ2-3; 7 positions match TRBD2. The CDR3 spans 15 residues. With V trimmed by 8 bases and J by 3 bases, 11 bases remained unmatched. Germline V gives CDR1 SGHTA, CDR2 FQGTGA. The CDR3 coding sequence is TGTGCCAGCTCAATGGCAGGGAGGGTGACAGATACGCAGTATTTT. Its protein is CASSMAGRVTDTQYF.

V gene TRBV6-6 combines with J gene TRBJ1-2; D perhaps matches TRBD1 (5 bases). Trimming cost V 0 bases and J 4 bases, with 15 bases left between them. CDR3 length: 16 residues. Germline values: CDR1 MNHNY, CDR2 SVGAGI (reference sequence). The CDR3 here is CASSYSPKGEGYGYTF. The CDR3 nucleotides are TGTGCCAGCAGTTACTCCCCTAAAGGGGAGGGCTATGGCTACACCTTC.

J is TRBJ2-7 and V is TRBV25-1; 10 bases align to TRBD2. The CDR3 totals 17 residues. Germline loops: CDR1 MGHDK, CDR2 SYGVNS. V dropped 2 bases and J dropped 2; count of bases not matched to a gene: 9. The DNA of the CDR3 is TGTGCCAGCAGTGAACCGGGAGCTAGCGGGGGAACCTACGAGCAGTACTTC. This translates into CASSEPGASGGTYEQYF.